A selection of T cell receptor beta chains follows, all from one sample in a study of blood T cell repertoires in COVID-19. The repertoire was sequenced with immunoSEQ multiplex PCR; TCRdb's copy has only in-frame clones and lacks some. Counted here are 200,000 to 250,000 clones, 82% occurring once; the ten biggest clones make up about 3.8%. The material sequenced was peripheral blood. The receptors come from a woman at least 80 years old with acute or convalescent COVID-19. Each CDR3 is given with its conserved first and last residue. The D gene is left open where the match is weak. Clone size appears in some rows only: once, few, many, or a class for an expanded clone.

>14|NA|TRBV7-2|TRBD2|TRBJ2-2
TGTGCAGCCCGGGCTAGCGGGGGCCAGGGGGAGCTGTTTTTT
CAARASGGQGELFF
>15|many|TRBV14|TRBD1|TRBJ2-7
TGTGCCAGCAGCAAGAGACCCGACAGGGGCTACGAGCAGTACTTC
CASSKRPDRGYEQYF
>14|NA|TRBV19|TRBD1|TRBJ2-3
TGTGCCAGCCTACCAGGGGGTTTAACAGATACGCAGTATTTT
CASLPGGLTDTQYF
>15|NA|TRBV9|NA|TRBJ1-6
TGTGCCAGCAGCGTAGAACGGGTTTCGGGTTCACCCCTCCACTTT
CASSVERVSGSPLHF
>18|NA|TRBV7-3|TRBD2|TRBJ2-3
TGTGCCAGCAGCCCCGTTGGAACGGGGGGAACGTTTGCAGATACGCAGTATTTT
CASSPVGTGGTFADTQYF
>15|few|TRBV5-4|TRBD1|TRBJ1-2
TGTGCCAGCAGCTTATTCTCCCGGGACAGTTATGGCTACACCTTC
CASSLFSRDSYGYTF
>13|NA|TRBV3-1/TRBV3-2|TRBD1|TRBJ1-1
TGTGCCAGCAGCCGACAGGGATCGGGTCACACTTTCTTT
CASSRQGSGHTFF
>18|once|TRBV28|TRBD1|TRBJ1-1
TGTGCCAGCACCCCCCCGGGAGGGGCAGGGGGTACGGACACTGAAGCTTTCTTT
CASTPPGGAGGTDTEAFF
>14|NA|TRBV7-2|NA|TRBJ2-1
TGTGCCAGCAGCTTAATAGGAGGGGACAATGAGCAGTTCTTC
CASSLIGGDNEQFF
>16|NA|TRBV3-1/TRBV3-2|NA|TRBJ2-1
TGTGCCAGCAGCCAAGATTGGCTTAACTCCTACAATGAGCAGTTCTTC
CASSQDWLNSYNEQFF
>14|NA|TRBV7-9|NA|TRBJ1-1
TGTGCCAGCAGCTTACAGGGGCAATACACTGAAGCTTTCTTT
CASSLQGQYTEAFF
>13|NA|TRBV9|NA|TRBJ2-1
TGTGCCAGCAGCGTAGGCGGGGTCCATGAGCAGTTCTTC
CASSVGGVHEQFF
>15|once|TRBV2|NA|TRBJ2-5
TGTGCCAGCAGTGAATCGGCGGGGTCGTCGGAGACCCAGTACTTC
CASSESAGSSETQYF
>13|few|TRBV3-1/TRBV3-2|TRBD1|TRBJ1-1
TGTGCCAGCAGCCACCGGGACAGGGGTCGCGCTTTCTTT
CASSHRDRGRAFF
>12|NA|TRBV12-5|NA|TRBJ1-3
TGTGCTAGTGGTTCGTCCCGGGAGGCCATATATTTT
CASGSSREAIYF
>14|NA|TRBV16|NA|TRBJ2-1
TGTGCCAGCAGCTCTCCCCTCCTCACAAATGAGCAGTTCTTC
CASSSPLLTNEQFF
>15|once|TRBV7-2|NA|TRBJ1-5
TGTGCCAGCAGCTTGGACAGCGCTGGTAATCAGCCCCAGCATTTT
CASSLDSAGNQPQHF
>15|NA|TRBV5-1|TRBD1|TRBJ1-1
TGCGCCAGCAGGAGAGGGGGACAGGGACAAACTGAAGCTTTCTTT
CASRRGGQGQTEAFF
>16|NA|TRBV5-1|TRBD2|TRBJ2-7
TGCGCCAGCAGCCGGAGGGCTAGCGGGGGGGCCGACGAGCAGTACTTC
CASSRRASGGADEQYF
>13|NA|TRBV12-3/TRBV12-4|TRBD1|TRBJ1-2
TGTGCCAGCAGCACGGGACAGGGTTATGGCTACACCTTC
CASSTGQGYGYTF
>15|NA|TRBV5-1|NA|TRBJ2-7
TGCGCCAGCAGCTTGGTTGGGGGGAGCTCCTACGAGCAGTACTTC
CASSLVGGSSYEQYF
>15|NA|TRBV18|TRBD1|TRBJ1-4
TGTGCCAGCTCACCAAGACAGGGGACTAATGAAAAACTGTTTTTT
CASSPRQGTNEKLFF
>14|NA|TRBV19|NA|TRBJ2-7
TGTGCCAGTAGTATAGGGGGCCGCACCTACGAGCAGTACTTC
CASSIGGRTYEQYF
>17|NA|TRBV16|NA|TRBJ1-6
TGTGCCAGCAGCCTCGAGCTGGGGGCTTTGGGAAATTCACCCCTCCACTTT
CASSLELGALGNSPLHF
>15|NA|TRBV10-3|NA|TRBJ2-7
TGTGCCATCAGGACAGGGGCGGGGGAATCCTACGAGCAGTACTTC
CAIRTGAGESYEQYF
>15|NA|TRBV5-1|NA|TRBJ1-5
TGCGCCAGCAGCTTGGGCTCGGGTAGCAATCAGCCCCAGCATTTT
CASSLGSGSNQPQHF
>15|NA|TRBV27|NA|TRBJ1-4
TGTGCCAGCAGTTTCAGGAGAGGGTCGAATGAAAAACTGTTTTTT
CASSFRRGSNEKLFF
>15|NA|TRBV6-5|NA|TRBJ1-2
TGTGCCACCCTATGGACATCGAAATCTAACTATGGCTACACCTTC
CATLWTSKSNYGYTF
>14|once|TRBV5-6|NA|TRBJ1-3
TGTGCCAGCAGGGCACAGGGCTCTGGAAACACCATATATTTT
CASRAQGSGNTIYF
>15|NA|TRBV2|NA|TRBJ1-1
TGTGCCAGCAACCCCCAACGGAGGTGGAACACTGAAGCTTTCTTT
CASNPQRRWNTEAFF
>11|NA|TRBV3-1/TRBV3-2|TRBD2|TRBJ2-7
TGTGCCAGCAGCACGGGGGGGGAGCAGTACTTC
CASSTGGEQYF
>17|few|TRBV6-2/TRBV6-3|TRBD2|TRBJ2-5
TGTGCCAGCAGCCCAGGGACTAGCGGGGGGTACCAAGAGACCCAGTACTTC
CASSPGTSGGYQETQYF
>17|NA|TRBV4-2|TRBD1|TRBJ1-1
TGTGCCAGCAGCCAAGAAGTAGGGGGACAGCTGAACACTGAAGCTTTCTTT
CASSQEVGGQLNTEAFF
>16|NA|TRBV19|TRBD1|TRBJ1-2
TGTGCCAGTAGTCAAAAGATGGGGACAGGGGACTATGGCTACACCTTC
CASSQKMGTGDYGYTF
>16|many|TRBV19|TRBD1|TRBJ2-7
TGTGCCCGTGTCGAGTCGGGGGACAGGGGGGACTACGAGCAGTACTTC
CARVESGDRGDYEQYF
>15|NA|TRBV5-1|TRBD2|TRBJ2-7
TGCGCCAGCAGCTTGGTCAGCGGGGCGACCTACGAGCAGTACTTC
CASSLVSGATYEQYF
>15|NA|TRBV19|TRBD1|TRBJ1-2
TGTGCCAGTAGTATCTCATCCGACAGGGGCTATGGCTACACCTTC
CASSISSDRGYGYTF
>17|NA|TRBV4-2|TRBD2|TRBJ2-1
TGTGCCAGCAGCCAAGAAGGGGCGGGGGGGCCTTACAATGAGCAGTTCTTC
CASSQEGAGGPYNEQFF